The present entry profiles one T cell receptor beta chain with its context. Its antigen is undetermined. A multiplex PCR was run with 60 Vbeta primers and 13 Jbeta primers. TCRdb's table, derived via immunoSEQ multiplex PCR, lists solely in-frame clones and lacks some. The table shows about 200,000 clones, with roughly 80% occurring only once. Trimming removed 5 bases at V and 6 bases at J, with 19 bases between. The CDR3 sequence is 15 residues long. Germline V gene data show CDR1 as SEHNR and CDR2 as FQNEAQ (reference sequence). The sample is drawn from a study of cytomegalovirus exposure and HLA in healthy donors. General study results and limits: Earlier findings revealed that most TCR beta V segments proved productive either about 90% or about 30% of the time. Common viral pathogens were later found to be apparently linked to several of the most significant clusters. Excluded were some V segments that proved indistinguishable, including TRBV6-2 and TRBV6-3. Analysis was performed later, and it showed HLA-associated TCR beta chains to be more clonally expanded than equally common others.

The V and J genes are TRBV7-9 and TRBJ1-1; D gene ambiguous. The sequence came from a woman between 18 and 30 years old in good health and CMV-seronegative. The sample was PBMCs. The CDR3 DNA reads TGTGCCAGCAGCCTCTTGCTCCGACTGAGGCCTGAAGCTTTCTTT. Protein product: CASSLLLRLRPEAFF.